This T cell receptor beta chain stems from a study of T cell responses to AZD1222 COVID-19 vaccine. Study-level information: Pooled in the analysis were second doses at about 4 or about 12 weeks.

Sequencing used immunoSEQ multiplex PCR; TCRdb keeps in-frame clones, though not all of them. The sample contains about 170,000 clones, 80% to 95% of which appear only once. Study-level findings and limits: Donors in the cohort were predominantly white British and more often female, and clonal diversity was possibly underestimated.

This CDR3 spans 14 amino acids. V lost 1 base and J 3 bases, leaving 7 bases between the germline ends. Germline V gives CDR1 SGHVS, CDR2 FQNEAQ. Turning to this clone: Its target is unknown.

Sequences were derived from peripheral blood, sampled on day 0 of AZD1222 vaccination. This clonotype originated in an adult in good health. The chain employs TRBV7-8 and TRBJ1-3, with a weak D call TRBD1 (5 bases). The CDR3 protein is CASSLEQVGNTIYF. For the CDR3, the DNA is TGTGCCAGCAGCTTAGAACAGGTTGGAAACACCATATATTTT.